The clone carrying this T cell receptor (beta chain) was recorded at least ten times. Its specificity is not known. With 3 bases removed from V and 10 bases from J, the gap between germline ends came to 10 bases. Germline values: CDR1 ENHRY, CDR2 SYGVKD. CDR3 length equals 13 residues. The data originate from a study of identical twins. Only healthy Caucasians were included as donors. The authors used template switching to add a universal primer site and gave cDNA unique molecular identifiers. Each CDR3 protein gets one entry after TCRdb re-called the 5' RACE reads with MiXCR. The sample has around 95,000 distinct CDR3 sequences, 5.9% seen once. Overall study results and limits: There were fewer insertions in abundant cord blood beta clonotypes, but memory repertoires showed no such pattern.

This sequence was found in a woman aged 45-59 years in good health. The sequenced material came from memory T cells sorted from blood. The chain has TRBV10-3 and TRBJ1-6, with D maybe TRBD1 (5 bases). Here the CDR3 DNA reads TGTGCCATCAGTGAAGGGGATCGGTCACCCCTCCACTTT. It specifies CAISEGDRSPLHF.